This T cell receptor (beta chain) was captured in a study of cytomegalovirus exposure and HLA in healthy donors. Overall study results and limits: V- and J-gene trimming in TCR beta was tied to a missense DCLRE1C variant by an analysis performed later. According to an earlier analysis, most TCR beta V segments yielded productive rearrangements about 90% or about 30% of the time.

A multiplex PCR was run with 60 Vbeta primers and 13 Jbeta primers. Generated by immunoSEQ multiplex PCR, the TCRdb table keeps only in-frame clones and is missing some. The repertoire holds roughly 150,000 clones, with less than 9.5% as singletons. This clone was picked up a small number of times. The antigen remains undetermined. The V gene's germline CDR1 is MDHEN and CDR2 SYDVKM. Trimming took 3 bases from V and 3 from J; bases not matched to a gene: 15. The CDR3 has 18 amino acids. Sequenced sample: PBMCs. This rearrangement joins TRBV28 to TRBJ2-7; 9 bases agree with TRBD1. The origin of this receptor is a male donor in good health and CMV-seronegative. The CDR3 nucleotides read TGTGCCAGCAGTTTTCCAATATCCGTGACAGGGGGATACTACGAGCAGTACTTC. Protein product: CASSFPISVTGGYYEQYF.